What follows are 22 T cell receptor beta chains derived from one specimen sequenced in a study of T cell repertoires in cytomegalovirus infection. These receptors have no identified antigens. MiXCR, run by TCRdb on the reads, gives a single entry per CDR3 protein. The sample includes around 230,000 distinct CDR3 sequences, approximately 40% of them seen just once. The specimen comprised CD8+ T cells from cultured PBMCs, sampled from culture after CMV antigen stimulation. Receptor source: a human donor in good health (CMV status not recorded). Some clones in this sample may be carry-over from other donors' samples.

The chain recombines TRBV20-1 with TRBJ1-1; TRBD1 is a possible D gene (6 bases). This CDR3 is built from 12 residues. Germline V gene lookup returns CDR1 DFQATT and CDR2 SNEGSKA (reference sequence). The germline V and J ends were trimmed by 5 bases and 1 base, with 8 bases remaining between them. The DNA for the CDR3 is TGCAGTGCTGCGGACAGGAACACTGAAGCTTTCTTT. It yields the protein CSAADRNTEAFF.

The chain joins TRBV20-1 to TRBJ1-2; 7 nucleotides line up with TRBD1. The CDR3 loop spans 14 amino acids. Unmatched junction bases numbered 12, after V lost 5 bases and J lost 6 bases. Per the germline V gene, CDR1 is DFQATT and CDR2 is SNEGSKA (reference sequence). The CDR3 region has the DNA TGCAGTGCTTATTATGGACAGGACAATGATGGCTACACCTTC. Its protein product is CSAYYGQDNDGYTF.

The rearrangement links TRBV27 to TRBJ2-7, with 7 bases identical to TRBD1. Per the germline V gene, CDR1 is MNHEY and CDR2 is SMNVEV (reference sequence). CDR3 length: 15 amino acids. Trimming cost V 1 base and J 3 bases; bases outside gene matches: 6. DNA for the CDR3: TGTGCCAGCAGTTTATGGGGACAGACTAACTACGAGCAGTACTTC. Its protein product is CASSLWGQTNYEQYF.

This sequence joins TRBV7-7 and TRBJ1-1; D remains ambiguous. CDR3 size: 12 residues. Germline V gene lookup returns CDR1 SSHAT and CDR2 FNYEAQ (reference sequence). Trimming stripped 5 bases from V and 6 bases from J, with 10 bases between. The chain's CDR3 is CASSRGVPEAFF. DNA for the CDR3: TGTGCCAGCAGCCGCGGGGTTCCTGAAGCTTTCTTT.

This clonotype was seen only a few times. The rearrangement uses TRBV7-9 and TRBJ1-2; D perhaps matches TRBD1 (6 bases). Trimming took off 5 bases at V and 0 bases at J, with 16 bases between the two ends. The V gene's germline CDR1 is SEHNR and CDR2 FQNEAQ (reference sequence). The CDR3 loop spans 16 amino acids. This CDR3 reads CASSLPTGHSNYGYTF. The CDR3 nucleotides are TGTGCCAGCAGCCTCCCAACAGGGCATTCTAACTATGGCTACACCTTC.

The chain uses TRBV6-5 and TRBJ2-5; TRBD2 matches at 12 bases. The V gene's germline CDR1 is MNHEY and CDR2 SVGAGI. The V gene end was trimmed by 7 bases and the J gene end by 6 bases; junction bases not matched to a gene: 12. The CDR3 is 16 amino acids. The CDR3 spells CASNLAASGGGKTQYF. The CDR3 region has the DNA TGTGCCAGCAACCTAGCGGCTAGCGGGGGGGGAAAGACCCAGTACTTC.

This clonotype was seen once. Since a much larger clone is just one base distant, this may be a read error. The rearrangement joins TRBV4-1 to TRBJ1-1; 8 bases match TRBD1. The CDR3 is 14 amino acids. Germline-derived CDR1 and CDR2 are MGHRA and YSYEKL. The V segment lost 4 bases and the J segment 5 bases; nucleotides outside the gene matches: 6. CDR3 region: CASSLPRGRTEAFF. The CDR3 DNA sequence: TGCGCCAGCAGCCTCCCCAGGGGGCGTACTGAAGCTTTCTTT.

The V call is TRBV11-2, the J call TRBJ1-3; D may be TRBD1 (5 bases). The CDR3 has 19 amino acids. Germline V CDR1 and CDR2: SGHAT, FQNNGV. The germline V and J ends were trimmed by 5 bases and 1 base, with 24 bases remaining between them. CDR3 region: CASSLWTLTNITSGNTIYF. As DNA, the CDR3 is TGTGCCAGCAGCCTCTGGACACTGACAAATATAACGTCTGGAAACACCATATATTTT. The full variable domain, with the rest looked up from reference TRBV11-2 and TRBJ1-3, is EAGVAQSPRYKIIEKRQSVAFWCNPISGHATLYWYQQILGQGPKLLIQFQNNGVVDDSQLPKDRFSAERLKGVDSTLKIQPAKLEDSAVYLCASSLWTLTNITSGNTIYFGEGSWLTVV.

The J gene is TRBJ2-5, the V gene TRBV27; D is ambiguous. V lost 2 bases, J lost 5 bases, and 6 bases lay in between. The CDR3 spans 12 residues. Germline V gene data show CDR1 as MNHEY and CDR2 as SMNVEV (reference sequence). This chain's CDR3 is CASSLNGETQYF. In DNA, the CDR3 is TGTGCCAGCAGTTTAAACGGGGAGACCCAGTACTTC.

As for this clonotype: The CDR3 ends on some other residue instead of the conserved phenylalanine or tryptophan, so this is likely a read error. The limits of the CDR3 on the DNA are not certain, so only TCRdb's listed CDR3 is given. The chain carries TRBV23-1 and TRBJ1-2. TRBV23-1 is designated an ORF whose function remains uncertain. The CDR3 has 11 residues if both end residues are counted. The CDR3 loop is CASSQSGFDVG.

The rearrangement links TRBV7-3 to TRBJ1-2; 10 positions match TRBD1. The V gene's germline CDR1 is SGHTA and CDR2 FQGTGA. The CDR3 totals 13 residues. V gave up 5 bases and J gave up 8 bases; unmatched junction bases: 5. The CDR3 is CASSPGTGVGYTF. DNA for the CDR3: TGTGCCAGCAGCCCCGGGACAGGGGTCGGCTACACCTTC.

V gene TRBV6-5 combines with J gene TRBJ1-3; TRBD1 is a possible D gene (5 bases). V dropped 5 bases and J dropped 8 bases, with 16 bases sitting between them. This CDR3 comprises 14 residues. Per germline, CDR1 MNHEY and CDR2 SVGAGI. The DNA for the CDR3 is TGTGCCAGCAGTCCAACGCAGGGTCCAGACACCATATATTTT. Protein product: CASSPTQGPDTIYF.

Concerning this clonotype: Germline is not matched at one junction end, which may reflect a read error. The rearrangement links TRBV20-1 to TRBJ2-7, with D hard to call. The V gene's germline CDR1 is DFQATT and CDR2 SNEGSKA (reference sequence). This CDR3 is built from 13 residues. CDR3 DNA: TGCAGTGATAGAGTGGCAGATTCCTACGAGCAGTACTTC. It encodes CSDRVADSYEQYF.

The chain joins TRBV27 to TRBJ2-1; TRBD1 agrees at 7 bases. The CDR3 length is 15 residues. The germline V gene has CDR1 MNHEY and CDR2 SMNVEV (reference sequence). Trimming at V came to 3 bases and at J to 5 bases, leaving 7 bases not matched to a gene. The CDR3 DNA reads TGTGCCAGCAGTTTGTTGACAGGGCAGGACAATGAGCAGTTCTTC. The encoded protein is CASSLLTGQDNEQFF.

This chain links TRBV6-5 with TRBJ2-7; 8 bases line up with TRBD1. The CDR3 has 13 residues. The germline gives CDR1 MNHEY, CDR2 SVGAGI. The V gene end was trimmed by 5 bases and the J gene end by 6 bases; junction bases not matched to a gene: 6. The chain's CDR3 is CASSSQQGGEQYF. The CDR3 DNA sequence: TGTGCCAGCAGTAGCCAACAGGGGGGCGAGCAGTACTTC.

The chain is built from TRBV28 and TRBJ2-5; 7 bases map to TRBD2. In germline, CDR1 is MDHEN, CDR2 SYDVKM. The CDR3 consists of 15 residues. V gave up 5 bases and J gave up 7 bases; unmatched junction bases: 13. CDR3 coding DNA: TGTGCCAGCAGTAGCCCCGGGGGAGGGGATGGGACCCAGTACTTC. Encoded protein: CASSSPGGGDGTQYF.

The chain combines TRBV19 with TRBJ1-5; 7 bases are a match to TRBD1. The CDR3 has 14 residues. CDR1 and CDR2 (germline): LNHDA, SQIVND (reference sequence). The V segment lost 5 bases and the J segment 8 bases; nucleotides outside the gene matches: 9. CDR3 sequence reads: CASSPGTAKEPQHF. In DNA form, the CDR3 reads TGTGCCAGTAGTCCAGGGACAGCTAAGGAGCCCCAGCATTTT. The entire variable domain, with the rest obtained from reference TRBV19 and TRBJ1-5, is as follows: DGGITQSPKYLFRKEGQNVTLSCEQNLNHDAMYWYRQDPGQGLRLIYYSQIVNDFQKGDIAEGYSVSREKKESFPLTVTSAQKNPTAFYLCASSPGTAKEPQHFGDGTRLSIL.

The rearrangement uses TRBV7-2 and TRBJ2-7, with TRBD1 matching over 7 bases. Trimming at V came to 1 base and at J to 2 bases, leaving 5 bases not matched to a gene. The CDR3 has 15 amino acids. In germline, CDR1 is SGHTA, CDR2 FQGNSA. The CDR3 loop reads CASSLVKGGPYEQYF. In DNA, the CDR3 is TGTGCCAGCAGCTTAGTGAAAGGGGGCCCCTACGAGCAGTACTTC.

V is TRBV4-1 and J is TRBJ2-3; 8 bases match TRBD2. V shed 1 base, J shed 0 bases, and the junction held 3 bases outside the gene matches. The CDR3 loop spans 16 amino acids. Germline CDR1 and CDR2: MGHRA and YSYEKL. The CDR3 sequence is CASSQGTSRSTDTQYF. The DNA of the CDR3 is TGCGCCAGCAGCCAAGGGACTAGCCGTAGCACAGATACGCAGTATTTT.

The rearrangement uses TRBV20-1 and TRBJ2-1; 7 nucleotides align to TRBD2. Germline trimming cut 6 bases from V and 2 bases from J; bases unmatched to any gene: 4. This CDR3 contains 13 residues. The germline gives CDR1 DFQATT, CDR2 SNEGSKA (reference sequence). The DNA of the CDR3 is TGCAGTGCACGACTAGCTGCCTACAATGAGCAGTTCTTC. Translation: CSARLAAYNEQFF.

CDR3 nucleotide sequence: TGTGCCAGCAGCTCTGACTTCTACGAGCAGTACTTC. This gives the protein CASSSDFYEQYF. The chain links TRBV7-6 to TRBJ2-7; D remains unclear. Germline V lookup: CDR1 SGHVS, CDR2 FNYEAQ. V lost 4 bases to trimming and J lost 3 bases, with 7 bases between them. The CDR3 consists of 12 residues.

This sequence joins TRBV29-1 and TRBJ1-2, with D maybe TRBD1 (6 bases). The V and J ends lost 6 bases and 6 bases respectively, with 17 bases between them. Per germline, CDR1 SQVTM and CDR2 ANQGSEA. The CDR3 is made up of 13 amino acids. The CDR3 protein is CSVPLGGGHGYTF. CDR3 coding DNA: TGCAGCGTCCCCCTGGGGGGGGGGCATGGCTACACCTTC.